Reported below is one T cell receptor beta chain. Its antigen is not identified. CDR3 size: 16 residues. V gave up 6 bases and J gave up 5 bases; unmatched junction bases: 15. Germline V gives CDR1 SEHNR, CDR2 FQNEAQ (reference sequence). These data originate in a study of Ad26.COV2.S vaccination and SARS-CoV-2 variants. Study in general: Into the muscle, Ad26.COV2.S was dosed once or twice, 56 days apart.

Produced via immunoSEQ multiplex PCR; TCRdb's table is partial and in-frame only. The sample has around 500,000 clones; nearly 90% are singletons. Study results and caveats: Vaccinees reportedly had broad spike-specific CD8+ and CD4+ T cell responses.

Treatment reported: about 20 received Ad26.COV2.S at low or high dose, single or two shots; about 5 received placebo; per-sample allocation not given. Vaccine and placebo recipients were sampled on day 63 after the first injection. The donor's status was that of an adult aged 18-55 years in Boston. The study used a vaccine consisting of an Ad26 vector that expressed Wuhan-strain SARS-CoV-2 spike. The sequences come from peripheral blood, collected in a trial of Ad26.COV2.S vaccine versus placebo. V and J are TRBV7-9 and TRBJ1-2; 7 nucleotides line up with TRBD1. The TCR comes from a person aged 18-60 years who received the Ad26.COV2.S COVID-19 vaccine or a placebo. The CDR3 protein is CASSPIGSRGDYGYTF. In nucleotides, the CDR3 is TGTGCCAGCAGTCCCATAGGGTCCAGGGGGGATTATGGCTACACCTTC.